The sequence of this TCR beta chain was determined in a study of beta chain features in type 1 diabetes. Looked up from germline, CDR1 is SGHRS and CDR2 is YFSETQ. Trimming took 0 bases from V and 4 from J, leaving 8 bases between them. The CDR3 has 14 amino acids. This clone has a handful of counts. Purity of each sorted population was above 95%. Expressed TCRB transcripts were sequenced, since all the RNA that had been isolated was reverse transcribed. An average of about 3.57 million reads was obtained for naive, central memory and regulatory T cell samples. The method was immunoSEQ multiplex PCR; TCRdb's version includes in-frame clones alone and lacks a portion of them. The repertoire holds 810,000 or so clones, with 15% to 20% as singletons.

The sequencing sample was made of naive CD4+ T cells from blood. This clonotype was sampled from a woman between 18 and 29 years old in good health. The gene calls are TRBV5-1 and TRBJ2-1; D gene uncertain. This CDR3 is CASSLGASYNEQFF. The CDR3 region has the DNA TGCGCCAGCAGCTTGGGGGCCTCTTACAATGAGCAGTTCTTC.